This T cell receptor (beta chain) was recovered during a study of T cells in Graves' hyperthyroidism and ophthalmopathy. The CDR3 has 13 amino acids. Germline V gene sequence: CDR1 SGHKS, CDR2 YYEKEE (reference sequence). RNA transcripts gave rise to amplified TCR beta CDR3 regions. A first-round RT-PCR of the TCR CDR3 used the HTBI primer set. Via MiXCR, TCRdb re-called the multiplex PCR reads, giving one row per CDR3 protein. The data show 550,000 to 800,000 distinct CDR3 sequences, with 15% to 20% seen just once and roughly 8% held by the top ten. On this clonotype: Mismatch with germline at one junction end may stem from a read error.

This chain connects TRBV5-5 to TRBJ2-3; no reliable D call. What was sequenced was blood. This TCR was sampled from a man between 18 and 29 years old with Graves' hyperthyroidism. The CDR3 DNA reads as TGCGCCAGCAGCTTGGGCTACGCAGATACGCAATATTTT. Translating it yields CASSLGYADTQYF.